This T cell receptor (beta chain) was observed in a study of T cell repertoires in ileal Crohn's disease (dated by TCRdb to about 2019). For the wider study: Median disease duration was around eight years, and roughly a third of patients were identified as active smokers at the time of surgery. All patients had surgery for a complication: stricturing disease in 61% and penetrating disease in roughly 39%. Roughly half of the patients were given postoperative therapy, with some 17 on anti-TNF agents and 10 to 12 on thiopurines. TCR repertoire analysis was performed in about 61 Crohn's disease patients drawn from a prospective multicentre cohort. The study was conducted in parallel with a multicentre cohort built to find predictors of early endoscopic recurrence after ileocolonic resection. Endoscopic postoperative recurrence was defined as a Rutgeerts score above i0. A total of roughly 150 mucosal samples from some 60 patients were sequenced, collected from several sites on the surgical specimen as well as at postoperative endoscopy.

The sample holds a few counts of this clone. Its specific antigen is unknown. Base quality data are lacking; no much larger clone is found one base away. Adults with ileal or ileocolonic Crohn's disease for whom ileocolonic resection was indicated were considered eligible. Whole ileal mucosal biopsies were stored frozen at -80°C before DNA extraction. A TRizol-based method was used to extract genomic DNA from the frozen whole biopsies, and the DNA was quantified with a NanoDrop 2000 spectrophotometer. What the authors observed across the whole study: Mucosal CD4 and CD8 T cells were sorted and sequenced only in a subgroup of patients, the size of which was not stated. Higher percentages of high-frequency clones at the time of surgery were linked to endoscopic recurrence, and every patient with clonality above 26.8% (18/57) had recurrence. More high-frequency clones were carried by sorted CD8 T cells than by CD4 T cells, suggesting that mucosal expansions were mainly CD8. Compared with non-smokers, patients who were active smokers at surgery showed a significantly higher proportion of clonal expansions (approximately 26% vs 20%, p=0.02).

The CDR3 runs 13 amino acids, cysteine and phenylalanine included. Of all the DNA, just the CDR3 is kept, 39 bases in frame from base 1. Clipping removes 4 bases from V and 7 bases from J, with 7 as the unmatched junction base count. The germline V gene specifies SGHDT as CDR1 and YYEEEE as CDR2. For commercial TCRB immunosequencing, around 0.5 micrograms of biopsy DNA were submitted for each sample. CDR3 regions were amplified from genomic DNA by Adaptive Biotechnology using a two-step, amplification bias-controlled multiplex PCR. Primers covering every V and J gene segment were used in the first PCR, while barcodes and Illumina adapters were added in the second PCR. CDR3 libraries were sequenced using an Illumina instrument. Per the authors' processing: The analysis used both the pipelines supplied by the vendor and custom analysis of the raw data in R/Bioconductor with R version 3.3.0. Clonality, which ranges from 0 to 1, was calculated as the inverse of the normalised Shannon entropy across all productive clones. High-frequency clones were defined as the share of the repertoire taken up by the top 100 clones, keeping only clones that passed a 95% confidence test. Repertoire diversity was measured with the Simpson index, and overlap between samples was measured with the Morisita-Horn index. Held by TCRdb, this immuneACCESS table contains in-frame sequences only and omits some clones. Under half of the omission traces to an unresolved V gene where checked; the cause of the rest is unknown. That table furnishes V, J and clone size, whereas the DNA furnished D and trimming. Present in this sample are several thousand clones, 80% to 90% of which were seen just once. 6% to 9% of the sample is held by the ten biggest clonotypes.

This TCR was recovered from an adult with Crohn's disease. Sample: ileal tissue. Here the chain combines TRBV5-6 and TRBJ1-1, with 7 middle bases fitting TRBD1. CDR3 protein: CASSKGQLNEAFF. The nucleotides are TGTGCCAGCAGCAAGGGACAGTTAAATGAAGCTTTCTTT.